This T cell receptor (beta chain) was found in a study of blood T cell repertoires in COVID-19. Clones were read by immunoSEQ multiplex PCR, and TCRdb kept only the in-frame ones, dropping some. The sample lists some 270,000 clones, around 90% occurring once. Unmatched junction bases numbered 5, after V lost 1 base and J lost 2 bases. Germline values: CDR1 SGHRS, CDR2 YFSETQ. This CDR3 comprises 16 residues. Source material: peripheral blood. This clonotype was sampled from a woman aged 60-70 years with COVID-19, enrolled during active disease. This rearrangement joins TRBV5-1 to TRBJ2-7, with TRBD2 identical over 11 bases. This CDR3 reads CASSLSGTSGAYEQYF. In DNA form, the CDR3 reads TGCGCCAGCAGCTTGTCCGGGACTAGCGGCGCCTACGAGCAGTACTTC.